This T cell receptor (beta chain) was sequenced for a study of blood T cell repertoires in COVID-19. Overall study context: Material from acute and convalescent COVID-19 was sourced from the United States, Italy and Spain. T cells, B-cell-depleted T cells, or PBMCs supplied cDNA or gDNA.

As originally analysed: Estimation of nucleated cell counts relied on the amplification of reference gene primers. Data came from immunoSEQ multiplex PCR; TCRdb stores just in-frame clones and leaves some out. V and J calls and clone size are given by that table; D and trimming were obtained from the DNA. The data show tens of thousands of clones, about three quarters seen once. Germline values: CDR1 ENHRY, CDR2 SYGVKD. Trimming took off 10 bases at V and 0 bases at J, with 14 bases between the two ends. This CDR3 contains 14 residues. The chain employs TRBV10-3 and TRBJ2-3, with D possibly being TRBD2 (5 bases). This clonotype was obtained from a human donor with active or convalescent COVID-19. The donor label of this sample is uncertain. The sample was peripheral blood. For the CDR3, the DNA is TGTGCCACCACTCTGGAGGATAGCACAGATACGCAGTATTTT. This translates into CATTLEDSTDTQYF.